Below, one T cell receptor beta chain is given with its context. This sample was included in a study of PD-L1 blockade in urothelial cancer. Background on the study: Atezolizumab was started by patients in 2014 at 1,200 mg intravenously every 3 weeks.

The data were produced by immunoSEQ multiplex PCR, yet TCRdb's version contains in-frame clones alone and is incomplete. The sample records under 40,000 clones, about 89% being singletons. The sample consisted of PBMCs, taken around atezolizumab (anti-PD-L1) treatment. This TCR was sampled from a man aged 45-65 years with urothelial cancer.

Written as DNA, the CDR3 is TGTGCCAGCAGCTCCCGGGGGGGGACCCAGTACTTC. It encodes CASSSRGGTQYF. The V call is TRBV5-6, the J call TRBJ2-5; 8 nucleotides line up with TRBD2. Per the germline V gene, CDR1 is SGHDT and CDR2 is YYEEEE. Trimming cost V 3 bases and J 7 bases; bases outside gene matches: 2. CDR3 length: 12 residues. Together with reference TRBV5-6 and TRBJ2-5, the CDR3 gives the full variable domain: DAGVTQSPTHLIKTRGQQVTLRCSPKSGHDTVSWYQQALGQGPQFIFQYYEEEERQRGNFPDRFSGHQFPNYSSELNVNALLLGDSALYLCASSSRGGTQYFGPGTRLLVL.